The 20 T cell receptor beta chains given below trace back to one sample, sequenced in a study of cytomegalovirus exposure and HLA in healthy donors listed by TCRdb under 2017. Library prep was done by the immunoSEQ multiplex PCR assay. For the multiplex PCR, a mixture combining 60 forward primers for TCR Vbeta segments and 13 reverse primers for TCR Jbeta segments was used. The clones in this table, taken by TCRdb from immuneACCESS, are in-frame only. Not every clone is retained; where verified, under half of the shortfall comes from an unresolved V gene, and the cause of the rest is unknown. For this sample the table gives 250,000 to 350,000 clones, of which about nine tenths were detected only once. Of the sample, around 3.7% is held by the ten largest clones. Sequences were obtained from PBMCs. The receptors stem from a man aged 40-49 years in good health and CMV-seropositive.

The V call is TRBV28, the J call TRBJ1-2; D ambiguous. V was shortened by 5 bases and J by 1 base, with 17 bases between the two germline ends. Germline CDR1 is MDHEN and CDR2 is SYDVKM. CDR3 length equals 16 residues. CDR3 DNA sequence: TGTGCCAGCAGTACCAGGTGGCCCGGGATTAACTATGGCTACACCTTC. Its translation: CASSTRWPGINYGYTF.

This chain uses TRBV9 with TRBJ1-2; 8 bases are shared with TRBD1. Trimming took 2 bases from V and 0 from J; bases not matched to a gene: 3. The CDR3 has 15 amino acids. Germline V CDR1 and CDR2: SGDLS, YYNGEE. The CDR3 DNA reads TGTGCCAGCAGCGTCCAGGGGGCCGCTAACTATGGCTACACCTTC. Amino acids: CASSVQGAANYGYTF. Combining the CDR3 with reference TRBV9 and TRBJ1-2 gives the whole variable domain DSGVTQTPKHLITATGQRVTLRCSPRSGDLSVYWYQQSLDQGLQFLIQYYNGEERAKGNILERFSAQQFPDLHSELNLSSLELGDSALYFCASSVQGAANYGYTFGSGTRLTVV.

The chain carries TRBV7-3 and TRBJ2-3, with 12 nucleotides matching TRBD2. The CDR3 is 15 residues long. V shed 5 bases, J shed 4 bases, and the junction held 4 bases outside the gene matches. Germline V gives CDR1 SGHTA, CDR2 FQGTGA. CDR3 sequence reads: CASSPRLAGADTQYF. DNA of the CDR3: TGTGCCAGCAGCCCCCGACTAGCGGGAGCAGATACGCAGTATTTT.

This chain links TRBV7-9 with TRBJ2-5; possible D gene TRBD1, 5 bases. Germline loops: CDR1 SEHNR, CDR2 FQNEAQ (reference sequence). The CDR3 sequence is 14 residues long. Trimming took 1 base from V and 2 from J, leaving 8 bases between them. The DNA for the CDR3 is TGTGCCAGCAGCTTAGTCAGGGCTCAAGAGACCCAGTACTTC. Amino acid sequence: CASSLVRAQETQYF.

J is TRBJ2-7 and V is TRBV27; TRBD1 aligns across 8 bases. J lost 3 bases, V lost 0 bases, and 4 bases had no gene match. The CDR3 consists of 15 residues. Per the germline V gene, CDR1 is MNHEY and CDR2 is SMNVEV (reference sequence). In DNA form, the CDR3 reads TGTGCCAGCAGTTTATCTCAGGGGGCCTACTACGAGCAGTACTTC. Its protein is CASSLSQGAYYEQYF.

The V and J genes are TRBV7-3 and TRBJ1-2; D perhaps matches TRBD1 (5 bases). Per germline, CDR1 SGHTA and CDR2 FQGTGA. The V gene lost 5 bases and the J gene lost 0 bases, with 13 bases spanning the gap. The CDR3 has 15 residues. CDR3 bases: TGTGCCAGCAGCGCTAACGGGGGATCTAACTATGGCTACACCTTC. Translation gives CASSANGGSNYGYTF.

This chain joins TRBV27 and TRBJ2-7; 16 bases line up with TRBD2. The V gene end was trimmed by 7 bases and the J gene end by 4 bases; junction bases not matched to a gene: 13. In germline, CDR1 is MNHEY, CDR2 SMNVEV (reference sequence). This CDR3 spans 18 amino acids. The CDR3, as DNA: TGTGCCAGCACTGCCGGGACTAGCGGGAGGGACGGGGTATACGAGCAGTACTTC. Residues: CASTAGTSGRDGVYEQYF.

The J gene is TRBJ2-3, the V gene TRBV7-6; TRBD1 matches 8 bases. The germline gives CDR1 SGHVS, CDR2 FNYEAQ. The CDR3 totals 16 residues. After removal of 1 base from V and 5 bases from J, the junction contained 8 bases not matched to a gene. The DNA for the CDR3 is TGTGCCAGCAGCTTAGGCTGGACAGGGAATGGAGATACGCAGTATTTT. Encoded protein: CASSLGWTGNGDTQYF. Looking up the rest from reference TRBV7-6 and TRBJ2-3 gives the full variable domain: GAGVSQSPRYKVTKRGQDVALRCDPISGHVSLYWYRQALGQGPEFLTYFNYEAQQDKSGLPNDRFSAERPEGSISTLTIQRTEQRDSAMYRCASSLGWTGNGDTQYFGPGTRLTVL.

J is TRBJ1-2 and V is TRBV27; D remains ambiguous. V lost 1 base and J 1 base, leaving 4 bases between the germline ends. Per the germline V gene, CDR1 is MNHEY and CDR2 is SMNVEV (reference sequence). The CDR3 totals 13 residues. The CDR3 sequence: CASSLWSNYGYTF. As DNA, the CDR3 is TGTGCCAGCAGTTTATGGAGTAACTATGGCTACACCTTC.

V and J are TRBV29-1 and TRBJ2-5; 7 bases match TRBD2. The CDR3 covers 14 residues. Germline assignment: CDR1 SQVTM and CDR2 ANQGSEA. V gave up 7 bases and J gave up 7 bases; unmatched junction bases: 15. The CDR3 region is CSASEGGPSGTQYF. In DNA form, the CDR3 reads TGCAGCGCCTCGGAGGGAGGGCCGAGTGGGACCCAGTACTTC.

J is TRBJ2-7 and V is TRBV9; 7 nucleotides line up with TRBD1. The germline V gene encodes CDR1 SGDLS and CDR2 YYNGEE. Losses at the gene ends were 3 bases for V and 5 bases for J; bases not matched to a gene: 8. This CDR3 has 14 amino acids. This CDR3 reads CASSAGTDRDEQYF. Written as DNA, the CDR3 is TGTGCCAGCAGCGCCGGGACCGACAGGGACGAGCAGTACTTC.

As DNA, the CDR3 is TGTGCCAGCAGTTTATGGCGGGAGGGGAACTACGAGCAGTACTTC. It encodes CASSLWREGNYEQYF. This rearrangement joins TRBV27 to TRBJ2-7; 9 positions match TRBD2. The germline CDR1 and CDR2 sequences are MNHEY and SMNVEV (reference sequence). The CDR3 extends over 15 amino acids. V shed 1 base and J 3 bases; nucleotides not matched to a gene: 4.

The V and J genes are TRBV10-3 and TRBJ2-7, with 9 bases matching TRBD2. The trim removed 2 bases at V and 5 bases at J, leaving 13 bases unmatched. The length of the CDR3 is 17 residues. Per germline, CDR1 ENHRY and CDR2 SYGVKD. CDR3 amino acids: CAISEDLAGGPGNEQYF. In DNA form, the CDR3 reads TGTGCCATCAGTGAGGACCTTGCGGGAGGGCCGGGAAACGAGCAGTACTTC.

The chain uses TRBV18 and TRBJ2-5, with D hard to call. CDR1 and CDR2 (germline): KGHSH, LQKENI. The CDR3 is made up of 12 amino acids. Trimming pared 5 bases from V and 2 bases from J, leaving 6 bases between. CDR3 DNA sequence: TGTGCCAGCTCATCTTATCAAGAGACCCAGTACTTC. This gives the protein CASSSYQETQYF.

This chain links TRBV6-5 with TRBJ2-1, with D hard to call. Germline V lookup: CDR1 MNHEY, CDR2 SVGAGI. The CDR3 is 11 residues long. The V end lost 10 bases, the J end lost 8 bases, and 12 bases lay between the germline ends. Here the CDR3 reads CATGAFDEQFF. CDR3 coding DNA: TGTGCCACTGGAGCGTTCGATGAGCAGTTCTTC.

This sequence joins TRBV18 and TRBJ1-2; D gene unclear. V was clipped by 6 bases and J by 4 bases, with 9 bases between them. The germline V gene encodes CDR1 KGHSH and CDR2 LQKENI. The CDR3 length is 12 residues. CDR3 sequence (DNA): TGTGCCAGCTCGCTCGGAGGCTATGGCTACACCTTC. Amino acids: CASSLGGYGYTF.

The gene calls are TRBV2 and TRBJ1-1; D not certain. The V and J ends lost 9 bases and 4 bases respectively, with 12 bases between them. The CDR3 has 12 residues. Germline-derived CDR1 and CDR2 are SNHLY and FYNNEI. DNA of the CDR3: TGTGCCAGGAAACTGGCGGGCACTGAAGCTTTCTTT. It translates to CARKLAGTEAFF.

This clone showed up just once. The chain uses TRBV7-2 and TRBJ2-2; a weak D match, TRBD1 (6 bases). The CDR3 totals 15 residues. V was clipped by 5 bases and J by 3 bases, with 13 bases between them. CDR1 is SGHTA, CDR2 FQGNSA, per germline. In nucleotides, the CDR3 is TGTGCCAGCAGCCACCGGGACACCTACACCGGGGAGCTGTTTTTT. Translated: CASSHRDTYTGELFF. The whole variable domain, filled in from reference TRBV7-2 and TRBJ2-2, reads GAGVSQSPSNKVTEKGKDVELRCDPISGHTALYWYRQSLGQGLEFLIYFQGNSAPDKSGLPSDRFSAERTGGSVSTLTIQRTQQEDSAVYLCASSHRDTYTGELFFGEGSRLTVL.

The V call is TRBV15, the J call TRBJ2-7; D gene uncertain. From germline, CDR1 is LNHNV and CDR2 YYDKDF (reference sequence). The CDR3 is 15 residues long. Trimming removed 5 bases at V and 3 bases at J, with 17 bases between. The CDR3 region has the DNA TGTGCCACCAGCGCTTCCCGAGGTACTAACTACGAGCAGTACTTC. This sequence encodes CATSASRGTNYEQYF.

The chain has TRBV9 and TRBJ1-1; 8 nucleotides agree with TRBD1. From germline, CDR1 is SGDLS and CDR2 YYNGEE. Losses at the gene ends were 4 bases for V and 4 bases for J; bases not matched to a gene: 9. The CDR3 loop spans 15 amino acids. Here the CDR3 reads CASSPWTGLGTEAFF. The CDR3 DNA is TGTGCCAGCAGCCCCTGGACAGGGTTAGGCACTGAAGCTTTCTTT.